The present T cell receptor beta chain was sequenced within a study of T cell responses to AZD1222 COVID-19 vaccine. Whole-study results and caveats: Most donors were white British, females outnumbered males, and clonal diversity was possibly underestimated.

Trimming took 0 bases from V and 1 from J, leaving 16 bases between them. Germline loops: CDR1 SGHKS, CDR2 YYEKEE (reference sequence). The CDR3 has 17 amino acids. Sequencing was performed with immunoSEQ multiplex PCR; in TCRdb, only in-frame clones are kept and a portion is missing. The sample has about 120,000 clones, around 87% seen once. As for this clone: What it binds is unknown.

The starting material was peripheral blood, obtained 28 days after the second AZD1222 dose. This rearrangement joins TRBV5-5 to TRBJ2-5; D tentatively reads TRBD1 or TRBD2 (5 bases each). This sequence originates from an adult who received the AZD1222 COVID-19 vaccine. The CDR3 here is CASSLDPGAWGQETQYF. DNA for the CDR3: TGTGCCAGCAGCTTGGACCCCGGGGCCTGGGGCCAAGAGACCCAGTACTTC.